This passage covers 19 T cell receptor beta chains from one sample sequenced in a study of blood T cell repertoires in COVID-19. Clones were sequenced by immunoSEQ multiplex PCR, and TCRdb holds only the in-frame ones, with some missing. The sample has hundreds of thousands of clones, roughly 88% seen once. The sequencing input was peripheral blood. These receptors all stem from a woman younger than 45 with COVID-19, enrolled during active disease.

This chain uses TRBV11-2 with TRBJ2-1; 7 nucleotides line up with TRBD2. Germline loops: CDR1 SGHAT, CDR2 FQNNGV. With 4 bases clipped from V and 8 bases from J, the junction kept 11 bases outside the gene matches. CDR3 length: 15 amino acids. The CDR3 is CASSSYPGGSDEQFF. CDR3 in DNA: TGTGCCAGCAGCTCGTATCCTGGCGGGAGTGATGAGCAGTTCTTC.

This clone showed up just a few times. The V gene is TRBV19, the J gene TRBJ2-5; the match to TRBD2 covers 7 bases. Per germline, CDR1 LNHDA and CDR2 SQIVND (reference sequence). The CDR3 is 14 residues long. With 9 bases clipped from V and 1 base from J, the junction kept 8 bases outside the gene matches. CDR3 region: CARPGGGIQETQYF. CDR3 sequence (DNA): TGTGCCAGACCTGGGGGGGGGATCCAAGAGACCCAGTACTTC.

Of note for this clone: Relative to the germline gene, one junction end is altered; a read error may explain this. This chain links TRBV5-1 with TRBJ1-5, with 9 bases that match TRBD1. The CDR3 loop spans 15 amino acids. The germline V gene has CDR1 SGHRS and CDR2 YFSETQ. The CDR3 nucleotides read TGCGCCAGCAGCCCCGGACAGGGGAACAATGAGCCCCAGCATTTT. The encoded protein is CASSPGQGNNEPQHF.

The CDR3 nucleotides read TGTGCCAGCAGCTTACGGTTCGACAGGAGTAACTCTGGAAACACCATATATTTT. Translating gives CASSLRFDRSNSGNTIYF. The rearrangement links TRBV7-2 to TRBJ1-3; TRBD1 is a possible D gene (6 bases). Germline V gene lookup returns CDR1 SGHTA and CDR2 FQGNSA. The V and J ends lost 2 bases and 0 bases respectively, with 17 bases between them. The CDR3 sequence is 18 residues long.

This clone was found once. The V call is TRBV19, the J call TRBJ1-1, with D unresolved. Trimming removed 6 bases at V and 4 bases at J, with 18 bases between. The CDR3 contains 15 residues. In germline, CDR1 is LNHDA, CDR2 SQIVND (reference sequence). CDR3 residues: CASSPGIAGGTEAFF. In DNA form, the CDR3 reads TGTGCCAGTAGCCCGGGAATCGCGGGCGGCACTGAAGCTTTCTTT.

This chain links TRBV5-6 with TRBJ2-5; 7 positions agree with TRBD1. The trim removed 6 bases at V and 2 bases at J, leaving 10 bases unmatched. The germline gives CDR1 SGHDT, CDR2 YYEEEE. This CDR3 region has 15 residues. The CDR3 region is CASMTGSYTQETQYF. DNA of the CDR3: TGTGCCAGCATGACAGGGTCGTATACACAAGAGACCCAGTACTTC.

The CDR3 is CASSLRGSTGELFF. The CDR3 region has the DNA TGTGCCAGCAGCTTGCGGGGAAGCACCGGGGAGCTGTTTTTT. The rearrangement joins TRBV5-4 to TRBJ2-2; a possible D gene is TRBD2 (5 bases). Germline values: CDR1 SGHNT, CDR2 YYREEE (reference sequence). The CDR3 consists of 14 residues. V was cut by 1 base and J by 4 bases, with 8 bases left in between.

The rearrangement joins TRBV29-1 to TRBJ1-2; TRBD1 might be the D (5 bases). The CDR3 runs 12 residues. Germline V gene data show CDR1 as SQVTM and CDR2 as ANQGSEA. The V end was cut by 5 bases, the J end by 4 bases, with 11 bases between. The CDR3 DNA sequence: TGCAGCGTTAGTGGGGACTCCTATGGCTACACCTTC. This sequence encodes CSVSGDSYGYTF.

Only a few counts were recorded for this clone. The rearrangement links TRBV2 to TRBJ2-3; D not resolved. V shed 4 bases and J shed 3 bases, with 5 bases lying between them. CDR1 is SNHLY, CDR2 FYNNEI, per germline. CDR3 size: 12 residues. The chain's CDR3 is CASSAQTDTQYF. The DNA of the CDR3 is TGTGCCAGCAGTGCCCAAACAGATACGCAGTATTTT.

The chain couples TRBV6-5 to TRBJ1-5; 7 bases are a match to TRBD1. From germline, CDR1 is MNHEY and CDR2 SVGAGI. This CDR3 is 14 amino acids long. Unmatched junction bases numbered 5, after V lost 6 bases and J lost 3 bases. The CDR3 region has the DNA TGTGCCAGCAGGTATACAGGGGTCAATCAGCCCCAGCATTTT. Amino acids: CASRYTGVNQPQHF.

DNA for the CDR3: TGTGCCAGCAGCTTAGCCGAGACTGAAGCTTTCTTT. It codes for CASSLAETEAFF. The chain links TRBV11-2 to TRBJ1-1; no clear D. Trimming pared 1 base from V and 5 bases from J, leaving 5 bases between. This CDR3 is built from 12 residues. In germline, CDR1 is SGHAT, CDR2 FQNNGV.

The genes are TRBV18 and TRBJ2-2; TRBD1 aligns across 7 bases. Germline CDR1 reads KGHSH; CDR2 reads LQKENI. CDR3 size: 17 residues. V shed 2 bases and J 5 bases; nucleotides not matched to a gene: 11. CDR3 nucleotide sequence: TGTGCCAGCTCACCAAGACAGGGTGGAAGACGTACCGGGGAGCTGTTTTTT. Protein sequence: CASSPRQGGRRTGELFF.

The CDR3 loop reads CASSQDLWGVQETQYF. For the CDR3, the DNA is TGTGCCAGCAGCCAAGATTTGTGGGGGGTTCAAGAGACCCAGTACTTC. The chain combines TRBV3-1 (or the pseudogene TRBV3-2) with TRBJ2-5; D may be TRBD2 (6 bases). This CDR3 region has 16 residues. V lost 0 bases, J lost 2 bases, and 13 bases lay in between. Germline V gives CDR1 LGHDT, CDR2 YNNKEL (reference sequence).

The chain uses TRBV7-9 and TRBJ2-5; TRBD2 is a possible D gene (5 bases). The CDR3 sequence is 16 residues long. Germline lookup yields CDR1 SEHNR and CDR2 FQNEAQ (reference sequence). The V and J ends lost 0 bases and 2 bases respectively, with 13 bases between them. The CDR3 loop is CASSLAGGPEQETQYF. CDR3 nucleotide sequence: TGTGCCAGCAGCTTAGCGGGCGGGCCTGAGCAAGAGACCCAGTACTTC.

The chain couples TRBV18 to TRBJ2-5; perhaps TRBD1 as D (5 bases). The CDR3 is made up of 15 amino acids. CDR1 is KGHSH and CDR2 is LQKENI in the germline V gene. Between the trimmed V and J ends, which lost 2 bases and 2 bases, there was a span of 12 bases. The CDR3 DNA follows: TGTGCCAGCTCACCATACTGGACAAATCAAGAGACCCAGTACTTC. Translation: CASSPYWTNQETQYF.

The rearrangement joins TRBV5-4 to TRBJ2-3; the match to TRBD2 covers 10 bases. The CDR3 spans 15 residues. V dropped 3 bases and J dropped 0; count of bases not matched to a gene: 1. CDR1 and CDR2 from the germline V gene are SGHNT and YYREEE (reference sequence). CDR3 in DNA: TGTGCCAGCAGCTCGACTAGCGGGAGCACAGATACGCAGTATTTT. Translation gives CASSSTSGSTDTQYF.

The chain couples TRBV9 to TRBJ2-2; TRBD2 aligns across 11 bases. Germline CDR1 and CDR2: SGDLS and YYNGEE. J was trimmed by 4 bases and V by 0 bases; bases with no gene match: 5. There are 17 residues in the CDR3. In DNA, the CDR3 is TGTGCCAGCAGCGTAGAAAGACTAGCGGGACCCACCGGGGAGCTGTTTTTT. Protein product: CASSVERLAGPTGELFF. Looking up the rest from reference TRBV9 and TRBJ2-2 gives the full variable domain: DSGVTQTPKHLITATGQRVTLRCSPRSGDLSVYWYQQSLDQGLQFLIQYYNGEERAKGNILERFSAQQFPDLHSELNLSSLELGDSALYFCASSVERLAGPTGELFFGEGSRLTVL.

This clone showed up just once. J is TRBJ2-1 and V is TRBV14, with 8 positions matching TRBD1. The ends lost 7 bases at V and 3 bases at J; junction bases unmatched: 11. This CDR3 comprises 16 residues. The germline CDR1 and CDR2 sequences are SGHDN and FVKESK. CDR3 amino acids: CASNEQGAGVYNEQFF. CDR3 bases: TGTGCCAGCAACGAGCAGGGGGCAGGGGTCTACAATGAGCAGTTCTTC.

The gene calls are TRBV5-6 and TRBJ1-1; D is unresolved. This CDR3 is 13 amino acids long. Germline-derived CDR1 and CDR2 are SGHDT and YYEEEE. Trimming shortened V by 0 bases and J by 8 bases, and 11 bases separated the two germline ends. CDR3 nucleotide sequence: TGTGCCAGCAGCTTGGCTCCGACTTCGGAAGCTTTCTTT. It yields the protein CASSLAPTSEAFF.